The 23 T cell receptor beta chains below come from one sample, sequenced in a study of T-cell memory formation after mild COVID-19. TCRdb reprocessed the 5' RACE reads with MiXCR, giving one entry per CDR3 protein. The sample shows 350,000 to 400,000 distinct CDR3 sequences, approximately 15% of them seen only once. Sequencing was carried out using PBMCs or a T cell subset sorted from them (not recorded which). The receptor set was obtained from a man younger than 35 who had mild COVID-19 (a few samples of this study predate the infection). Cell type and time point are not known.

The V call is TRBV7-2, the J call TRBJ2-2, with D perhaps TRBD1 or TRBD2 (5 bases each). The CDR3 has 15 amino acids. V was clipped by 4 bases and J by 0 bases, with 9 bases between them. Germline V gene sequence: CDR1 SGHTA, CDR2 FQGNSA. The chain's CDR3 is CASSWRGANTGELFF. As DNA, the CDR3 is TGTGCCAGCAGCTGGAGAGGGGCGAACACCGGGGAGCTGTTTTTT.

The chain links TRBV5-1 to TRBJ2-7; D is possibly TRBD2 (5 bases). Germline V gives CDR1 SGHRS, CDR2 YFSETQ. This CDR3 contains 13 residues. The V end was cut by 0 bases, the J end by 7 bases, with 11 bases between. This CDR3 is CASSLAAGREQYF. The DNA for the CDR3 is TGCGCCAGCAGCTTGGCGGCGGGTAGGGAGCAGTACTTC.

This chain uses TRBV7-2 with TRBJ1-2; D may be TRBD1 (6 bases). Germline values: CDR1 SGHTA, CDR2 FQGNSA. Trimming removed 4 bases at V and 1 base at J, with 10 bases between. The CDR3 has 14 residues. The CDR3 region is CASSSGVLNYGYTF. The DNA for the CDR3 is TGTGCCAGCAGCTCAGGGGTTCTTAACTATGGCTACACCTTC.

The V gene is TRBV19, the J gene TRBJ2-7; D may be TRBD1 (6 bases). The V and J ends lost 4 bases and 6 bases respectively, with 28 bases between them. This CDR3 contains 18 residues. Germline-derived CDR1 and CDR2 are LNHDA and SQIVND (reference sequence). The CDR3 here is CASSTNRRDTPLLLEQYF. In DNA form, the CDR3 reads TGTGCCAGTAGTACCAACCGCCGGGACACCCCTCTCCTACTCGAGCAGTACTTC.

This clonotype has more than one count but fewer than ten. The V and J genes are TRBV4-1 and TRBJ1-1, with D perhaps matching TRBD1 (6 bases). The germline CDR1 and CDR2 sequences are MGHRA and YSYEKL. Trimming pared 0 bases from V and 1 base from J, leaving 21 bases between. This CDR3 region has 19 residues. In nucleotides, the CDR3 is TGCGCCAGCAGCCAAGAAAGGGCCCGCCGCCGGGGGCAGAACACTGAAGCTTTCTTT. Translation gives CASSQERARRRGQNTEAFF.

This clonotype was detected only a few times. The chain carries TRBV6-6 and TRBJ2-1; no clear D gene. The CDR3 spans 14 residues. V lost 5 bases and J lost 5, with 13 bases in between. Germline V CDR1 and CDR2: MNHNY, SVGAGI (reference sequence). CDR3 residues: CASSVIPPNNEQFF. The CDR3, as DNA: TGTGCCAGCAGTGTAATCCCCCCGAACAATGAGCAGTTCTTC.

The chain's CDR3 is CASRSEGYEQYV. The CDR3 DNA follows: TGTGCCAGCAGATCGGAGGGCTACGAGCAGTACGTC. The chain employs TRBV6-2 or TRBV6-3 and TRBJ2-7; a weak D match, TRBD2 (6 bases). The V end lost 6 bases, the J end lost 3 bases, and 9 bases lay between the germline ends. CDR1 is MNHEY and CDR2 is SVGEGT in the germline V gene. This CDR3 spans 12 amino acids.

This clonotype came up many times. The chain employs TRBV12-3 or TRBV12-4 and TRBJ2-3, with unresolved D. Between the trimmed V and J ends, which lost 5 bases and 2 bases, there was a span of 5 bases. CDR3 size: 12 residues. The CDR3: CASSHSTDTQYF. In nucleotides, the CDR3 is TGTGCCAGCAGTCATTCCACAGATACGCAGTATTTT.

This chain links TRBV4-1 with TRBJ1-3; D gene uncertain. Germline values: CDR1 MGHRA, CDR2 YSYEKL. The ends were cut back, 5 bases at V and 2 bases at J, with 10 bases in the middle. The CDR3 is made up of 14 amino acids. CDR3 residues: CASSNLGPGNTIYF. The CDR3 nucleotides read TGCGCCAGCAGCAATCTTGGTCCTGGAAACACCATATATTTT.

This clonotype was observed a few times. The genes are TRBV18 and TRBJ1-1, with D hard to call. Deletions cut 2 bases from V and 3 bases from J, with 13 bases between. Germline V gives CDR1 KGHSH, CDR2 LQKENI. The CDR3 has 15 residues. In nucleotides, the CDR3 is TGTGCCAGCTCACCATGGACGGGAATTGACACTGAAGCTTTCTTT. Its protein product is CASSPWTGIDTEAFF.

This clonotype was seen only a few times. The J gene is TRBJ1-2, the V gene TRBV12-3 or TRBV12-4; TRBD1 might be the D (5 bases). The CDR3 sequence is 14 residues long. V was pared by 3 bases and J by 0 bases, with 8 bases between. The CDR3 sequence: CASSFLGPNYGYTF. DNA for the CDR3: TGTGCCAGCAGTTTTCTGGGACCTAACTATGGCTACACCTTC.

The sample holds many counts of this clonotype. J is TRBJ2-2 and V is TRBV5-4; D gene uncertain. Between the trimmed V and J ends, which lost 0 bases and 3 bases, there was a span of 9 bases. CDR3 size: 15 residues. Germline V lookup: CDR1 SGHNT, CDR2 YYREEE (reference sequence). CDR3 sequence (DNA): TGTGCCAGCAGCTTGGCCTTTGCGGACACCGGGGAGCTGTTTTTT. It is translated as CASSLAFADTGELFF.

The chain has TRBV6-5 and TRBJ1-2; D is undetermined. The CDR3 consists of 13 residues. Germline V CDR1 and CDR2: MNHEY, SVGAGI. V was cut by 0 bases and J by 6 bases, with 8 bases left in between. CDR3 nucleotides: TGTGCCAGCAGTTACTCGGGATTAGATGGCTACACCTTC. It codes for CASSYSGLDGYTF.

This clonotype was counted at least ten times. The chain couples TRBV5-1 to TRBJ2-1; no clear D gene. Germline values: CDR1 SGHRS, CDR2 YFSETQ. V was trimmed by 2 bases and J by 9 bases, leaving 9 bases between them. The CDR3 contains 12 residues. Written as DNA, the CDR3 is TGCGCCAGCAGCTTAAGTTCGGCTGAGCAGTTCTTC. Its protein is CASSLSSAEQFF. Looking up the rest from reference TRBV5-1 and TRBJ2-1 gives the full variable domain: KAGVTQTPRYLIKTRGQQVTLSCSPISGHRSVSWYQQTPGQGLQFLFEYFSETQRNKGNFPGRFSGRQFSNSRSEMNVSTLELGDSALYLCASSLSSAEQFFGPGTRLTVL.

The chain has TRBV7-9 and TRBJ1-3; D call uncertain. The V end lost 4 bases, the J end lost 4 bases, and 8 bases lay between the germline ends. Germline V lookup: CDR1 SEHNR, CDR2 FQNEAQ (reference sequence). The CDR3 length is 13 residues. The DNA of the CDR3 is TGTGCCAGCAGCTACACAAGAGGAAACACCATATATTTT. It codes for CASSYTRGNTIYF.

The V call is TRBV12-3 or TRBV12-4, the J call TRBJ2-3; D gene unclear. V lost 3 bases, J lost 4 bases, and 2 bases lay in between. The CDR3 is made up of 11 amino acids. This CDR3 is CASSFPDTQYF. In nucleotides, the CDR3 is TGTGCCAGCAGTTTCCCAGATACGCAGTATTTT.

V gene TRBV7-2 combines with J gene TRBJ2-7; 11 bases map to TRBD2. This CDR3 region has 16 residues. Germline trimming cut 1 base from V and 2 bases from J; bases unmatched to any gene: 4. The germline V gene encodes CDR1 SGHTA and CDR2 FQGNSA. The CDR3 sequence is CASSLEGTSGAYEQYV. DNA of the CDR3: TGTGCCAGCAGCTTAGAAGGGACTAGCGGCGCCTACGAGCAGTACGTC.

The chain is built from TRBV7-2 and TRBJ2-3; TRBD1 matches 7 bases. The CDR3 length is 14 residues. The V and J ends lost 6 bases and 6 bases, in that order; junction bases with no gene match: 9. The V gene's germline CDR1 is SGHTA and CDR2 FQGNSA. The DNA of the CDR3 is TGTGCCAGCAGGACAGGGTCGAACGTTGATACGCAGTATTTT. Translating it yields CASRTGSNVDTQYF.

This clonotype was seen many times. The V call is TRBV4-3, the J call TRBJ1-1, with unresolved D. Germline CDR1 LGHNA, CDR2 YSLEER. There are 14 residues in the CDR3. V lost 0 bases and J lost 3, with 8 bases in between. The DNA for the CDR3 is TGCGCCAGCAGCCAAGATGTGGGAGACACTGAAGCTTTCTTT. Protein sequence: CASSQDVGDTEAFF.

The V gene is TRBV11-2, the J gene TRBJ2-5; 10 bases map to TRBD2. The trim removed 5 bases at V and 5 bases at J, leaving 8 bases unmatched. Germline loops: CDR1 SGHAT, CDR2 FQNNGV. The CDR3 is made up of 15 amino acids. The CDR3 loop is CASSKKRGGWETQYF. In nucleotides, the CDR3 is TGTGCCAGCAGCAAAAAGCGGGGGGGCTGGGAGACCCAGTACTTC.

This clonotype was seen a handful of times. V gene TRBV7-9 combines with J gene TRBJ1-2, with a possible D match to TRBD1 (6 bases). The V gene lost 5 bases and the J gene lost 8 bases, with 9 bases spanning the gap. The CDR3 contains 11 residues. Per the germline V gene, CDR1 is SEHNR and CDR2 is FQNEAQ (reference sequence). CDR3 in amino acids: CASSPGVGYTF. The CDR3, as DNA: TGTGCCAGCAGCCCAGGGGTCGGCTACACCTTC.

The chain joins TRBV9 to TRBJ2-7; the D gene is possibly TRBD2 (5 bases). CDR1 and CDR2 (germline): SGDLS, YYNGEE. Trimming stripped 0 bases from V and 3 bases from J, with 10 bases between. The CDR3 loop spans 14 amino acids. CDR3 DNA: TGTGCCAGCAGCGTAGGCGAGGGAAACTACGAGCAGTACTTC. It is translated as CASSVGEGNYEQYF.

This clonotype was counted a few times. V and J are TRBV10-2 and TRBJ1-1; D may be TRBD1 (6 bases). Germline loops: CDR1 WSHSY, CDR2 SAAADI. The V gene lost 2 bases and the J gene lost 5 bases, with 18 bases spanning the gap. This CDR3 has 16 amino acids. This CDR3 is CASSEVLGRGGTEAFF. The CDR3 coding sequence is TGCGCCAGCAGTGAGGTTTTGGGCAGGGGTGGGACTGAAGCTTTCTTT.